Sequencing of this TCR beta chain was carried out in a study of blood T cell repertoires in COVID-19. TCRdb's copy holds only in-frame clones and misses some; the assay was immunoSEQ multiplex PCR. The profile shows roughly 330,000 clones, roughly 88% of them singletons. The CDR3 has 15 amino acids. CDR1 SGHKS and CDR2 YYEKEE come from the germline V gene (reference sequence). The trim removed 0 bases at V and 3 bases at J, leaving 5 bases unmatched. The sequenced sample was peripheral blood. The origin of this receptor is a woman in her 50s with acute or convalescent COVID-19. The chain carries TRBV5-5 and TRBJ2-7; 8 bases map to TRBD2. The CDR3 is CASSLAPSGGYEQYF. CDR3 nucleotides: TGTGCCAGCAGCTTGGCCCCAAGCGGGGGCTACGAGCAGTACTTC.